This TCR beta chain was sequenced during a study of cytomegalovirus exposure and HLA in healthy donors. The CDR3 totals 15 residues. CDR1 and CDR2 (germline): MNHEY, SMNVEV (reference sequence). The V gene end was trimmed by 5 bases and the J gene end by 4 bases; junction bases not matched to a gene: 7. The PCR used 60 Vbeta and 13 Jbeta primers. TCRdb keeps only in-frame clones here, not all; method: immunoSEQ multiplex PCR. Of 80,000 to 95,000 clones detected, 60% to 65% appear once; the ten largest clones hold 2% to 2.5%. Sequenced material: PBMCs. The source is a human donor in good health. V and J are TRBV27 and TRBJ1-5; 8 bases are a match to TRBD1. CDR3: CASSIYGQGNQPQHF. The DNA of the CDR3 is TGTGCCAGCAGTATCTACGGACAGGGAAATCAGCCCCAGCATTTT.